This T cell receptor beta chain stems from a study of blood T cell repertoires in COVID-19. Libraries were prepared by immunoSEQ multiplex PCR; TCRdb keeps only in-frame clonotypes and omits some of them. Here the sample spans roughly 60,000 clones, roughly 84% being singletons. The CDR3 spans 14 residues. Trimming pared 1 base from V and 7 bases from J, leaving 11 bases between. The germline V gene encodes CDR1 SGHRS and CDR2 YFSETQ. The gene calls are TRBV5-1 and TRBJ1-4; D possibly corresponds to TRBD1 (5 bases). Input material: peripheral blood. This clonotype was obtained from a man in his fifties or sixties with COVID-19, enrolled during active disease. The CDR3 nucleotides read TGCGCCAGCAGCTTGCAGGGCTTAGGTGAAAAACTGTTTTTT. Translation: CASSLQGLGEKLFF.